This paragraph reports one T cell receptor beta chain. These data come from a study of blood T cell repertoires in COVID-19. How the authors handled the data: Amplification with reference gene primers provided the estimates of nucleated cell counts. The table came from immunoSEQ multiplex PCR; TCRdb's copy has only in-frame clones and leaves some out. The DNA was the basis for D and trimming; V, J and clone size are from that table. The table includes 300,000 to 400,000 clones, over 75% detected once. V lost 2 bases to trimming and J lost 6 bases, with 12 bases between them. The CDR3 has 14 amino acids. Germline values: CDR1 SEHNR, CDR2 FQNEAQ (reference sequence).

This receptor was identified in a woman between 45 and 65 years old with active or convalescent COVID-19. The rearrangement links TRBV7-9 to TRBJ2-3; a possible D gene is TRBD1 (5 bases). Sequenced sample: peripheral blood. The CDR3 coding sequence is TGTGCCAGCAGCTTATCAGGGTCAGCTGATACGCAGTATTTT. Translated: CASSLSGSADTQYF.